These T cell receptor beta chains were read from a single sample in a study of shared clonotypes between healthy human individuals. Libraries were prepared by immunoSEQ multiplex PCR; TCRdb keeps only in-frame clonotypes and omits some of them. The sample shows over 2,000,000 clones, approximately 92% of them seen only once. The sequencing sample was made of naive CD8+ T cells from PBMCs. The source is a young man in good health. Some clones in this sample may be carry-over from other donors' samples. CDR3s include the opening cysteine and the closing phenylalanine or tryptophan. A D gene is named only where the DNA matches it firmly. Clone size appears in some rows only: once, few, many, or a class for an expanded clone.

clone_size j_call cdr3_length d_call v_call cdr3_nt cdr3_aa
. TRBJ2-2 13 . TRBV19 TGTGCCAGTAGCCCGGGGATACTTGGGGAGCTGTTTTTT CASSPGILGELFF
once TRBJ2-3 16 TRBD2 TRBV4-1 TGCGCCAGCAGCCAGATTGGGACTAGCGCGGCAGATACGCAGTATTTT CASSQIGTSAADTQYF
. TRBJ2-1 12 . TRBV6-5 TGTGCCAGCAGTTACGGGAGCAATGAGCAGTTCTTC CASSYGSNEQFF
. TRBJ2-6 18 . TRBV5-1 TGCGCCAGCAGCCTCCCGACTGGTCTCGTGGCTGGGGCCAACGTCCTGACTTTC CASSLPTGLVAGANVLTF
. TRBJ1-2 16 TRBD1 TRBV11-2 TGTGCCAGCAGCTTCGTTCCGACAGGGGCCGTCTATGGCTACACCTTC CASSFVPTGAVYGYTF
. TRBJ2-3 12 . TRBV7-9 TGTGCCACCGGACGGACGGTAGATACGCAGTATTTT CATGRTVDTQYF
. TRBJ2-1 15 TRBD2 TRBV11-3 TGTGCCAGCAGCCCTCGCCTAGCGGCAAATGCTGAGCAGTTCTTC CASSPRLAANAEQFF
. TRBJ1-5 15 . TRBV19 TGTGCCAGTAGTATATGGGGGGGGAGCAATCAGCCCCAGCATTTT CASSIWGGSNQPQHF
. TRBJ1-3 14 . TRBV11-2 TGTGCCAGCAGCTTAGCCCCCTCTGGAAACACCATATATTTT CASSLAPSGNTIYF
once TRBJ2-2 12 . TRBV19 TGTGCCAGTAGGGCCGGCACCGGGGAGCTGTTTTTT CASRAGTGELFF
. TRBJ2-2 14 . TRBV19 TGTGCCAGTAGTATAATTCGAGGGTCCGGGGAGCTGTTTTTT CASSIIRGSGELFF